This T cell receptor (beta chain) emerged from a study of breast tumors, draining lymph nodes, adjacent tissues. Study-level findings and limits: Data fit most tumor T cells coming from lymph node, expanding in tumor. Tumor TCR diversity was below lymph nodes but above nontumor tissue.

MiXCR, run by TCRdb on the multiplex PCR reads, gives a single entry per CDR3 protein. The data contain approximately 52,000 distinct CDR3 sequences, around 40% of them singletons. This clonotype was counted many times. The target antigen is unknown. The length of the CDR3 is 13 residues. V was trimmed by 5 bases and J by 4 bases, leaving 12 bases between them. From germline, CDR1 is LGHNA and CDR2 YNFKEQ. Specimen: breast tumor tissue. The sequence was collected from a female donor with breast cancer. Some clones in this sample may be carry-over from other donors' samples. V and J are TRBV4-2 and TRBJ2-7, with D perhaps matching TRBD2 (6 bases). The CDR3 spells CASSRGLQYEQYF. For the CDR3, the DNA is TGTGCCAGCAGCAGAGGACTACAGTACGAGCAGTACTTC.